Below, 18 T cell receptor beta chains from the same sample are listed, as sequenced in a study of blood T cell repertoires in COVID-19. Repertoires were generated with immunoSEQ multiplex PCR, while TCRdb's copy carries only in-frame clones and drops some. The sample consists of 200,000 to 250,000 clones, around 80% of them appearing once. The specimen was peripheral blood. Receptors were obtained from a human donor in a cohort sampled during active COVID-19.

The chain has TRBV28 and TRBJ2-3; 11 bases map to TRBD2. The germline gives CDR1 MDHEN, CDR2 SYDVKM. Unmatched junction bases numbered 14, after V lost 5 bases and J lost 1 base. This CDR3 has 19 residues. The CDR3 DNA sequence: TGTGCCAGCAGTCCCGTAGGAACTAGCGGGAGTTTTGGCACAGATACGCAGTATTTT. Protein product: CASSPVGTSGSFGTDTQYF.

The chain has TRBV29-1 and TRBJ2-3, with 9 bases identical to TRBD1. J lost 3 bases, V lost 7 bases, and 5 bases had no gene match. Germline V CDR1 and CDR2: SQVTM, ANQGSEA. The CDR3 runs to 13 residues. The CDR3 loop reads CSGQGEGTDTQYF. CDR3 DNA sequence: TGCAGCGGACAGGGGGAGGGTACAGATACGCAGTATTTT.

V gene TRBV4-2 combines with J gene TRBJ1-6; D call uncertain. With 0 bases removed from V and 10 bases from J, the gap between germline ends came to 13 bases. This CDR3 comprises 15 residues. Germline-derived CDR1 and CDR2 are LGHNA and YNFKEQ. Here the CDR3 reads CASSQDRRDRSPLHF. CDR3 bases: TGTGCCAGCAGCCAAGATCGCCGGGATCGATCACCCCTCCACTTT.

V is TRBV18 and J is TRBJ2-4; 14 nucleotides agree with TRBD2. In germline, CDR1 is KGHSH, CDR2 LQKENI. Germline trimming cut 3 bases from V and 3 bases from J; bases unmatched to any gene: 13. This CDR3 contains 20 residues. The CDR3 reads CASSPRGTSGGSYVKNIQYF. The CDR3 coding sequence is TGTGCCAGCTCACCGCGGGGGACTAGCGGGGGAAGTTATGTCAAAAACATTCAGTACTTC.

The chain carries TRBV4-2 and TRBJ2-7; D call uncertain. The CDR3 is made up of 13 amino acids. V lost 4 bases and J 3 bases, leaving 10 bases between the germline ends. Germline V CDR1 and CDR2: LGHNA, YNFKEQ. The CDR3 nucleotides are TGTGCCAGCAGCCGAGAGTCGGGCTACGAGCAGTACTTC. As protein: CASSRESGYEQYF.

The CDR3 loop is CASSPGQGREQYF. Here the CDR3 DNA reads TGTGCCAGCTCACCGGGACAGGGGAGGGAGCAGTACTTC. The chain links TRBV18 to TRBJ2-7, with 10 bases that match TRBD1. The trim removed 3 bases at V and 7 bases at J, leaving 3 bases unmatched. The CDR3 is 13 residues long. Germline CDR1 is KGHSH and CDR2 is LQKENI.

As to this clone: This sample also contains other DNA sequences that code for the same CDR3. The chain links TRBV19 to TRBJ1-1, with D perhaps matching TRBD1 (5 bases). The V gene's germline CDR1 is LNHDA and CDR2 SQIVND (reference sequence). The CDR3 sequence is 13 residues long. The V end lost 3 bases, the J end lost 1 base, and 6 bases lay between the germline ends. The CDR3 spells CASSIDRNTEAFF. In nucleotides, the CDR3 is TGTGCCAGTAGTATTGACAGGAACACTGAAGCTTTCTTT.

This clone came up a few times. The chain is built from TRBV3-1 (or the pseudogene TRBV3-2) and TRBJ2-7; D is possibly TRBD2 (6 bases). The germline V gene encodes CDR1 LGHDT and CDR2 YNNKEL (reference sequence). The germline V and J ends were trimmed by 3 bases and 0 bases, with 9 bases remaining between them. The CDR3 contains 14 residues. The CDR3 is CASSQGLTSYEQYF. Written as DNA, the CDR3 is TGTGCCAGCAGCCAGGGACTCACCTCCTACGAGCAGTACTTC.

Note on this clone: Other DNA sequences within the sample encode an identical CDR3. The chain carries TRBV20-1 and TRBJ1-2, with D tentatively TRBD1 (6 bases). Germline assignment: CDR1 DFQATT and CDR2 SNEGSKA (reference sequence). V dropped 1 base and J dropped 8 bases, with 8 bases sitting between them. The CDR3 sequence is 11 residues long. CDR3 nucleotide sequence: TGCAGTGCTAGAGGAGGGGGAGGCTACACCTTC. This translates into CSARGGGGYTF.

The count of this clone is one. V usage is TRBV11-3 and J usage is TRBJ2-1; 7 bases map to TRBD2. The CDR3 contains 16 residues. Germline CDR1 and CDR2: SGHNT and YENEEA. Germline trimming cut 3 bases from V and 0 bases from J; bases unmatched to any gene: 5. The DNA of the CDR3 is TGTGCCAGCAGCTTGTTTGGCGGGAGCTCCTACAATGAGCAGTTCTTC. It specifies CASSLFGGSSYNEQFF.

The chain links TRBV19 to TRBJ2-2; TRBD2 aligns across 14 bases. J was trimmed by 4 bases and V by 6 bases; bases with no gene match: 4. The germline V gene encodes CDR1 LNHDA and CDR2 SQIVND (reference sequence). The CDR3 runs to 16 residues. In nucleotides, the CDR3 is TGTGCCAGTAGAGGACTAGCGGGAGGTATCACCGGGGAGCTGTTTTTT. Translating gives CASRGLAGGITGELFF. The entire variable domain, with the rest obtained from reference TRBV19 and TRBJ2-2, is as follows: DGGITQSPKYLFRKEGQNVTLSCEQNLNHDAMYWYRQDPGQGLRLIYYSQIVNDFQKGDIAEGYSVSREKKESFPLTVTSAQKNPTAFYLCASRGLAGGITGELFFGEGSRLTVL.

This clone was counted between two and nine times. The V call is TRBV9, the J call TRBJ2-2, with D maybe TRBD2 (6 bases). Trimming removed 7 bases at V and 2 bases at J, with 12 bases between. There are 14 residues in the CDR3. Germline assignment: CDR1 SGDLS and CDR2 YYNGEE. The DNA of the CDR3 is TGTGCCAGCGGGGGACTGTCCAACACCGGGGAGCTGTTTTTT. Encoded protein: CASGGLSNTGELFF. The full variable domain, rest sourced from reference TRBV9 and TRBJ2-2, is DSGVTQTPKHLITATGQRVTLRCSPRSGDLSVYWYQQSLDQGLQFLIQYYNGEERAKGNILERFSAQQFPDLHSELNLSSLELGDSALYFCASGGLSNTGELFFGEGSRLTVL.

This clone was picked up one time. V gene TRBV18 combines with J gene TRBJ1-1; D possibly corresponds to TRBD1 (5 bases). V was shortened by 3 bases and J by 4 bases, with 15 bases between the two germline ends. Germline lookup yields CDR1 KGHSH and CDR2 LQKENI. This CDR3 comprises 15 residues. CDR3 protein: CASSPSGYGVTEAFF. CDR3 DNA sequence: TGTGCCAGCTCACCGTCAGGGTACGGCGTCACTGAAGCTTTCTTT.

The chain employs TRBV18 and TRBJ1-1; 10 bases are shared with TRBD1. Germline lookup yields CDR1 KGHSH and CDR2 LQKENI. The CDR3 runs to 14 residues. V lost 0 bases and J lost 9; bases outside the gene matches: 4. Written as DNA, the CDR3 is TGTGCCAGCTCACCACCTGAGGACAGGGGGAAAGCTTTCTTT. Amino acid sequence: CASSPPEDRGKAFF.

Comment on this clone: Sequence at one end of the junction differs from germline and may be a read error. V gene TRBV6-5 combines with J gene TRBJ1-1; D unresolved. Germline V gene sequence: CDR1 MNHEY, CDR2 SVGAGI. This CDR3 has 15 amino acids. In DNA form, the CDR3 reads TGTGCCAGCAGTGACTCGGGGAGATGGAACACTGAAGCTTTCTTT. This encodes CASSDSGRWNTEAFF.

This clone was observed a single time. The V gene is TRBV27, the J gene TRBJ1-5; TRBD1 aligns across 8 bases. V dropped 5 bases and J dropped 4; count of bases not matched to a gene: 7. The CDR3 totals 15 residues. The V gene's germline CDR1 is MNHEY and CDR2 SMNVEV (reference sequence). The CDR3 sequence: CASSIRGQANQPQHF. CDR3 bases: TGTGCCAGCAGTATTAGGGGACAGGCTAATCAGCCCCAGCATTTT.

The rearrangement links TRBV28 to TRBJ1-4; no definite D call. Trimming stripped 2 bases from V and 0 bases from J, with 19 bases between. CDR1 is MDHEN and CDR2 is SYDVKM in the germline V gene. The CDR3 extends over 19 amino acids. CDR3 nucleotides: TGTGCCAGCAGTTTACCCCTCGGTACCCTACGTTCAACTAATGAAAAACTGTTTTTT. It codes for CASSLPLGTLRSTNEKLFF.

The gene calls are TRBV7-8 and TRBJ2-1; a weak D match, TRBD1 (5 bases). V was clipped by 1 base and J by 6 bases, with 10 bases between them. This CDR3 contains 14 residues. Germline V gives CDR1 SGHVS, CDR2 FQNEAQ. CDR3 residues: CASSLGGSSNEQFF. The CDR3 DNA sequence: TGTGCCAGCAGCTTAGGGGGCTCTTCCAATGAGCAGTTCTTC.